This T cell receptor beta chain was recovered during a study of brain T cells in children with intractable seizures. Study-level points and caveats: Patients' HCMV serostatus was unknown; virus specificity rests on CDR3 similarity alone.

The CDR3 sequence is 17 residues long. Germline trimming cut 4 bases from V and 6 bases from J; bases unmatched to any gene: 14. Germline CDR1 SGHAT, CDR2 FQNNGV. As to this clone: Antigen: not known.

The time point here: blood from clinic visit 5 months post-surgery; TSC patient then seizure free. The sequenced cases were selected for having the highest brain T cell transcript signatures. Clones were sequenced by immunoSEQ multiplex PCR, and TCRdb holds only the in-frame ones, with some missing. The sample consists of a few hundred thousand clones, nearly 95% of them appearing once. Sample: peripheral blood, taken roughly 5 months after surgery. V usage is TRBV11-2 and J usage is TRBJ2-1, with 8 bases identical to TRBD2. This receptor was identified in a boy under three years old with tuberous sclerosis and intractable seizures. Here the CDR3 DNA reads TGTGCCAGCAGCTCTGGGGCCGGGAGGGCCCTCCGCAATGAGCAGTTCTTC. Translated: CASSSGAGRALRNEQFF.